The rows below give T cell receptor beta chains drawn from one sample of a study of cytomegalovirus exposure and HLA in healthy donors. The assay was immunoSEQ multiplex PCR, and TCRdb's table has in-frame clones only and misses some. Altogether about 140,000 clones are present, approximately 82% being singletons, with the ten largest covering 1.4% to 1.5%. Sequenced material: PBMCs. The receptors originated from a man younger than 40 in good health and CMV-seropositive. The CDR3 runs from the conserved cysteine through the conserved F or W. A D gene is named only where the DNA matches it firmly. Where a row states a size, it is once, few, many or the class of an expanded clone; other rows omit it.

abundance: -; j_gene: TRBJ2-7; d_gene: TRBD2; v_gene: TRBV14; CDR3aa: CASSQLRTSGIDEQYF; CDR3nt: TGTGCCAGCAGCCAGTTAAGGACTAGCGGGATTGACGAGCAGTACTTC
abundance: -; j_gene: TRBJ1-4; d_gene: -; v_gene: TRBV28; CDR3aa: CASSPTPTNEKLFF; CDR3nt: TGTGCCAGCAGTCCGACACCAACTAATGAAAAACTGTTTTTT
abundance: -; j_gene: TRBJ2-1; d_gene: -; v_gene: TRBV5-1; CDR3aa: CASSSGQGLVEQFF; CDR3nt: TGCGCCAGCAGCTCGGGGCAGGGGCTGGTTGAGCAGTTCTTC
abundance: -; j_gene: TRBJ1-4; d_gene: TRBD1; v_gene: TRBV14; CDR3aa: CASSRGQAEKLFF; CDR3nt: TGTGCCAGCAGCCGCGGACAGGCTGAAAAACTGTTTTTT
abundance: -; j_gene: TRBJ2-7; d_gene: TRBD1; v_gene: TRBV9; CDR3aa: CASSPQGAYEQYF; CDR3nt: TGTGCCAGCAGCCCGCAGGGGGCGTACGAGCAGTACTTC
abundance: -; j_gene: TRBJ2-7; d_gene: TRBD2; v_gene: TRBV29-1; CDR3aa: CSVAGLADYEQYF; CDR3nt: TGCAGCGTGGCCGGACTAGCGGATTACGAGCAGTACTTC
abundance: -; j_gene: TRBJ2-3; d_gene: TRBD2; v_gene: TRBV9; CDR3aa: CASSASSGGTDTQYF; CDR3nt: TGTGCCAGCAGCGCTTCTAGCGGGGGCACAGATACGCAGTATTTT
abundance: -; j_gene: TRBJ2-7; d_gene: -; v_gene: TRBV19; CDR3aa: CASSIQGGHSYEQYF; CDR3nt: TGTGCCAGTAGTATCCAGGGGGGACACTCCTACGAGCAGTACTTC
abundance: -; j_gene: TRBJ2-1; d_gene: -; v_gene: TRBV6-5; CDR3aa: CASSRGGEQFF; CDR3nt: TGTGCCAGCAGCCGCGGTGGGGAGCAGTTCTTC
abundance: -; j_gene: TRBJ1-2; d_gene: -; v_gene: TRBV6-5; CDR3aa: CASSLSGGYGYGYTF; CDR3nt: TGTGCCAGCAGTCTCAGCGGAGGGTACGGCTATGGCTACACCTTC
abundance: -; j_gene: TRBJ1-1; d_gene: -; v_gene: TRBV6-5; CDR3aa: CASSEWAENTEAFF; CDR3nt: TGTGCCAGCAGTGAATGGGCAGAGAACACTGAAGCTTTCTTT
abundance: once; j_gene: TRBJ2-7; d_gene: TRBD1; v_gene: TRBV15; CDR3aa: CATSRDPGQGYEQYF; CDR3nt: TGTGCCACCAGCAGAGATCCGGGACAGGGCTACGAGCAGTACTTC
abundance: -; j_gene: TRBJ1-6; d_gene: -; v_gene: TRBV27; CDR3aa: CASSGQGNNSPLHF; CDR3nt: TGTGCCAGCTCAGGGCAGGGGAACAATTCACCCCTCCACTTT
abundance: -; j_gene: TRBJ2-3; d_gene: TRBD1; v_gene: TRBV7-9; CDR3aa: CASSTGGSVTDTQYF; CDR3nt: TGTGCCAGCAGTACAGGGGGCTCAGTAACAGATACGCAGTATTTT
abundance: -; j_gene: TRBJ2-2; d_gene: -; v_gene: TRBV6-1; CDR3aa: CASRIDRFGTGELFF; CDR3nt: TGTGCCAGCAGGATTGACAGGTTCGGCACCGGGGAGCTGTTTTTT
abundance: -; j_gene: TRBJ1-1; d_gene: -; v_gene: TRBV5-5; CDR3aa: CASSGGVGTEAFF; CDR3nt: TGTGCCAGCAGCGGCGGGGTGGGGACTGAAGCTTTCTTT
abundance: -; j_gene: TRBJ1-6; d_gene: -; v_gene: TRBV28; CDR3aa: CASSSRGSGNSPLHF; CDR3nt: TGTGCCAGCAGTAGCAGGGGATCGGGTAATTCACCCCTCCACTTT
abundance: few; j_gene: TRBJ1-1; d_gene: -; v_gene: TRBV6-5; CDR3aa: CASSTGSTEAFF; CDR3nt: TGTGCCAGCAGCACAGGCAGCACTGAAGCTTTCTTT
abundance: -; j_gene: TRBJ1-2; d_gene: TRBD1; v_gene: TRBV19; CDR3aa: CASKPGQANYGYTF; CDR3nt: TGTGCCAGCAAACCAGGACAGGCGAACTATGGCTACACCTTC
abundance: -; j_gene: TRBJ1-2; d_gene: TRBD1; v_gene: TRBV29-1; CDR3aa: CSVLWQGEYGYTF; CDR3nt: TGCAGCGTTCTTTGGCAGGGGGAATATGGCTACACCTTC
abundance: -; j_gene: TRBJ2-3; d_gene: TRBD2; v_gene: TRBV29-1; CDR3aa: CSVEGAGGIWTDTQYF; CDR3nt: TGCAGCGTTGAGGGAGCGGGAGGGATTTGGACAGATACGCAGTATTTT
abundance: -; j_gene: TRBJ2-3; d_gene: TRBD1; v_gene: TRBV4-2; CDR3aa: CASSQVNRGGTDTQYF; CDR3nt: TGTGCCAGCAGCCAAGTTAACAGGGGGGGCACAGATACGCAGTATTTT
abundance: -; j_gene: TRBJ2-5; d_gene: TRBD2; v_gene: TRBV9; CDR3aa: CASSPLAGETQYF; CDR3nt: TGTGCCAGCAGCCCCTTAGCGGGAGAGACCCAGTACTTC
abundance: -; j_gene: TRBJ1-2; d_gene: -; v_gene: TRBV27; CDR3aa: CASGGLGGYTF; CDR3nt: TGTGCCAGCGGAGGATTGGGTGGCTACACCTTC
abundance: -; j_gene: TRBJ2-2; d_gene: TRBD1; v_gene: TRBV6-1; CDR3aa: CASSLEGAATGELFF; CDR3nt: TGTGCCAGCAGCCTAGAGGGGGCCGCGACCGGGGAGCTGTTTTTT
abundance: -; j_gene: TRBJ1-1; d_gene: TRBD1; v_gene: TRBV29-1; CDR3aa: CSVAGGETEAFF; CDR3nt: TGCAGCGTTGCAGGGGGCGAAACTGAAGCTTTCTTT
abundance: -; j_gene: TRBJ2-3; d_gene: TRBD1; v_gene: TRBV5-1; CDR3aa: CASSPGQETDTQYF; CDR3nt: TGCGCCAGCAGTCCGGGACAGGAGACAGATACGCAGTATTTT
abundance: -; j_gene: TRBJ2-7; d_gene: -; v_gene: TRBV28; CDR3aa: CASRSGQSYEQYF; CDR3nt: TGTGCCAGCAGGTCAGGACAAAGCTACGAGCAGTACTTC
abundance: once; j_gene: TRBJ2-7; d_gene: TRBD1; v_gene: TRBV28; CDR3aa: CASSWDRIYEQYF; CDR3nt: TGTGCCAGCAGTTGGGACAGAATCTACGAGCAGTACTTC
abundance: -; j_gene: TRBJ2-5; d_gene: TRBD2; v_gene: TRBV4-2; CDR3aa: CASSQDRTSGTETQYF; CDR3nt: TGTGCCAGCAGCCAAGATAGGACTAGCGGGACGGAGACCCAGTACTTC
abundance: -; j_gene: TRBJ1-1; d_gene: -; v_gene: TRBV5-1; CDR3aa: CASSLGAELMNTEAFF; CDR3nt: TGCGCCAGCAGCTTGGGGGCCGAACTCATGAACACTGAAGCTTTCTTT
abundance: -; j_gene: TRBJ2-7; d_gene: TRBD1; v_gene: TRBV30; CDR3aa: CAWNRDRVTHEQYF; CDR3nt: TGTGCCTGGAACCGGGACAGGGTTACTCACGAGCAGTACTTC
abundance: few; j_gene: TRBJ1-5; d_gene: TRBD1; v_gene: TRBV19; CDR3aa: CASSTTGGHQPQHF; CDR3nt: TGTGCCAGTAGTACCACAGGGGGCCATCAGCCCCAGCATTTT
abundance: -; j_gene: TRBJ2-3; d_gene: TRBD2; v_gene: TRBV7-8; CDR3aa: CASSHKGASGGTGDTQYF; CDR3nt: TGTGCCAGCAGCCACAAGGGAGCGAGCGGGGGAACTGGGGATACGCAGTATTTT
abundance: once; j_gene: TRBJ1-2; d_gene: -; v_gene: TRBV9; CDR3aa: CASSQGSFPGYTF; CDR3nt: TGTGCCAGCAGCCAGGGGTCATTCCCAGGCTACACCTTC
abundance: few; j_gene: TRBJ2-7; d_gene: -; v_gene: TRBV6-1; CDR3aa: CASRADRSEQYF; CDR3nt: TGTGCCAGCAGGGCCGACAGGTCAGAGCAGTACTTC
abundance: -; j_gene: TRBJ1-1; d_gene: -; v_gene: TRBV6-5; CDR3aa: CASISRGGPGSEAFF; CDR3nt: TGTGCCAGCATCTCTAGGGGGGGTCCAGGCTCTGAAGCTTTCTTT
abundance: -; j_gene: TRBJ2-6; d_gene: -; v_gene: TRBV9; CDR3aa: CASSAGGSGANVLTF; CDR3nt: TGTGCCAGCAGCGCCGGGGGCTCTGGGGCCAACGTCCTGACTTTC
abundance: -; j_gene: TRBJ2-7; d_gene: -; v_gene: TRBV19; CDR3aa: CASSINPSALSYEQYF; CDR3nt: TGTGCCAGTAGTATAAATCCTAGCGCTCTCTCCTACGAGCAGTACTTC
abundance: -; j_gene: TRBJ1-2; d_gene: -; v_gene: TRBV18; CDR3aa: CASSPGAETNYGYTF; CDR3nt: TGTGCCAGCTCACCAGGGGCGGAGACTAACTATGGCTACACCTTC
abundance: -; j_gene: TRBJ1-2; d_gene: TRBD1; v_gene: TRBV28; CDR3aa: CASYKTGTGYGYTF; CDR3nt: TGTGCCAGCTATAAGACAGGGACGGGGTATGGCTACACCTTC
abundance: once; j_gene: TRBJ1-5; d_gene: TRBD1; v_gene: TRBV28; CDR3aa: CASSPQGQGNQPQHF; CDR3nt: TGTGCCAGCAGTCCCCAGGGACAGGGGAATCAGCCCCAGCATTTT
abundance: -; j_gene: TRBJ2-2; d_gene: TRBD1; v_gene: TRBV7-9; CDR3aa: CSSSPPRGQGMTGELFF; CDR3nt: TGTTCCAGCAGCCCCCCCCGCGGACAGGGGATGACCGGGGAGCTGTTTTTT
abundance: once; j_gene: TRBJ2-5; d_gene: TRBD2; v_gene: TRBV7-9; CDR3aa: CASSPSAGGSETQYF; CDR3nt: TGTGCCAGCAGCCCTTCGGCGGGGGGGTCGGAGACCCAGTACTTC
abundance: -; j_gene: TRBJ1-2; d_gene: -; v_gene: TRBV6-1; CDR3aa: CASSARPGGLYGYTF; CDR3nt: TGTGCCAGCAGTGCCAGACCCGGCGGCCTCTATGGCTACACCTTC